This T cell receptor (beta chain) was profiled in a study of prognosis after radiotherapy for stage I lung cancer. Study overall: Newly diagnosed primary stage I lung tumors were present in 13 to 15 patients, and oligometastatic NSCLC after surgical resection of the primary tumor was present in a handful of patients.

This clonotype was counted ten times or more. Its matching antigen is unknown. CDR3 of TCR beta was amplified from genomic DNA via a two-round multiplex PCR. Round-one PCR had primers specific to each TRBV and TRBJ gene. TCRdb independently ran MiXCR on the multiplex PCR reads; one entry per CDR3 protein. This table has tens of thousands of distinct CDR3 sequences, roughly a quarter appearing once. CDR3 length: 15 amino acids. Germline CDR1 KGHSH, CDR2 LQKENI. V lost 1 base to trimming and J lost 0 bases, with 10 bases between them. Findings of the study overall: As reported, TRBV and TRBJ gene usage differed between patients who had metastases and those who did not.

This receptor was identified in a donor over 45 with non-small cell lung cancer. Sequencing used PBMCs, obtained before or after stereotactic body radiation therapy (not recorded which). The chain carries TRBV18 and TRBJ2-7; D unclear. CDR3 in amino acids: CASSPQGSSSYEQYF. The CDR3 DNA sequence: TGTGCCAGCTCACCACAGGGCTCAAGCTCCTACGAGCAGTACTTC.